Presented here are 6 T cell receptor beta chains from one specimen sequenced in a study of T-cell memory formation after mild COVID-19. TCRdb re-derived calls from the 5' RACE reads in MiXCR, one entry per CDR3 protein. This repertoire shows 450,000 or so distinct CDR3 sequences, roughly 20% found once; its top ten account for 7.5% to 9.5%. Sequenced input: PBMCs or a T cell subset sorted from them (not recorded which). These receptors were obtained from an adult woman who had mild COVID-19 (a few samples of this study predate the infection). Cell type and time point are not known.

This clonotype came up a few times. V is TRBV14 and J is TRBJ2-5; D gene uncertain. Germline-derived CDR1 and CDR2 are SGHDN and FVKESK. CDR3 length: 11 residues. Trimming cost V 3 bases and J 4 bases, with 3 bases left between them. For the CDR3, the DNA is TGTGCCAGCAGCCATCGAGAGACCCAGTACTTC. It yields the protein CASSHRETQYF.

The chain is built from TRBV12-3 or TRBV12-4 and TRBJ1-5, with D perhaps matching TRBD1 (5 bases). This CDR3 comprises 13 residues. V shed 5 bases and J shed 7 bases, with 12 bases lying between them. CDR3 in amino acids: CASSDGAGQPQHF. CDR3 sequence (DNA): TGTGCCAGCAGTGATGGGGCCGGGCAGCCCCAGCATTTT.

This clonotype was detected only a few times. V is TRBV19 and J is TRBJ1-5; TRBD1 agrees at 9 bases. The J segment lost 6 bases and the V segment lost 7 bases, leaving 10 bases of the junction unmatched. This CDR3 spans 15 amino acids. Germline values: CDR1 LNHDA, CDR2 SQIVND (reference sequence). CDR3 sequence reads: CASTETGGRRQPQHF. DNA of the CDR3: TGTGCCAGTACCGAGACAGGGGGTCGGCGTCAGCCCCAGCATTTT.

The chain combines TRBV6-5 with TRBJ2-3; D is unresolved. Germline V gene data show CDR1 as MNHEY and CDR2 as SVGAGI. Deletions cut 5 bases from V and 3 bases from J, with 9 bases between. This CDR3 has 13 residues. In DNA, the CDR3 is TGTGCCAGCAGTAACGCCGGGACAGATACGCAGTATTTT. Its protein product is CASSNAGTDTQYF.

V and J are TRBV7-8 and TRBJ2-3; 12 bases map to TRBD2. The CDR3 has 20 amino acids. In germline, CDR1 is SGHVS, CDR2 FQNEAQ. After removal of 0 bases from V and 5 bases from J, the junction contained 15 bases not matched to a gene. In DNA form, the CDR3 reads TGTGCCAGCAGCTTAGCCCAACTAGCGGGAGGCCCCCCGGGGGAAGATACGCAGTATTTT. It codes for CASSLAQLAGGPPGEDTQYF.

V usage is TRBV19 and J usage is TRBJ1-3; D gene unclear. The CDR3 sequence is 15 residues long. Trimming stripped 5 bases from V and 2 bases from J, with 13 bases between. The V gene's germline CDR1 is LNHDA and CDR2 SQIVND (reference sequence). CDR3 coding DNA: TGTGCCAGTAGTGTACATCCGGGGACTGGAAACACCATATATTTT. Amino acids: CASSVHPGTGNTIYF. Looking up the rest from reference TRBV19 and TRBJ1-3 gives the full variable domain: DGGITQSPKYLFRKEGQNVTLSCEQNLNHDAMYWYRQDPGQGLRLIYYSQIVNDFQKGDIAEGYSVSREKKESFPLTVTSAQKNPTAFYLCASSVHPGTGNTIYFGEGSWLTVV.